This entry is about one T cell receptor (beta chain). Sequencing used immunoSEQ multiplex PCR; TCRdb keeps in-frame clones, though not all of them. This table holds about 370,000 clones, about nine tenths found once. As to treatment: around 19 received Ad26.COV2.S at low or high dose, single or two shots; about 5 received placebo; per-sample allocation not given. Specimens were obtained on day 63 following the first vaccine or placebo injection. It was Wuhan-strain SARS-CoV-2 spike that the Ad26 vaccine vector expressed. V was clipped by 1 base and J by 0 bases; unmatched bases: 8. The CDR3 has 18 residues. Germline V gene data show CDR1 as MGHRA and CDR2 as YSYEKL. This entry belongs to a study of Ad26.COV2.S vaccination and SARS-CoV-2 variants. For the study at large: The trial was COV1001 and the donor's arm was Ad26.COV2.S. Doses of Ad26.COV2.S were injected into muscle once or twice, 56 days apart.

This TCR was sampled from a person aged 18-60 years who received the Ad26.COV2.S COVID-19 vaccine or a placebo. This chain uses TRBV4-1 with TRBJ2-1, with TRBD1 matching 8 bases. This specimen consisted of peripheral blood, obtained in a trial of Ad26.COV2.S vaccine versus placebo. CDR3 DNA sequence: TGCGCCAGCAGCCAAGCGTCGGGACAGGAAGTCTCCTACAATGAGCAGTTCTTC. Translation gives CASSQASGQEVSYNEQFF.